In this sample, the clone carrying this T cell receptor beta chain turned up a few times. The antigen is not known. Unique molecular identifiers were built into the TCRbeta library. TCRdb passed the PCR reads through MiXCR, listing each CDR3 protein once. The sample contains over 45,000 distinct CDR3 sequences, about 40% of which appear only once. The data derive from a study of T-cell reconstitution after alpha-beta-depleted transplantation in children. The germline gives CDR1 SGHVS, CDR2 FQNEAQ. The V and J ends lost 5 bases and 1 base, in that order; junction bases with no gene match: 8. There are 15 residues in the CDR3. Overall study results and limits: It was newly produced T cells that mostly accounted for T-cell counts and diversity one year after transplant.

Sequenced material: PBMCs, mostly from graft donor cells, taken 360 days after TCRalphabeta/CD19-depleted stem cell transplant. The V call is TRBV7-8, the J call TRBJ2-7; TRBD2 matches 7 bases. The receptor's source is a male patient under 18 who had a stem cell transplant for acute lymphoblastic leukemia, so the T cells may come from the graft donor. As DNA, the CDR3 is TGTGCCAGCAGCCCAAGGACTAGGGCTTCCTACGAGCAGTACTTC. This gives the protein CASSPRTRASYEQYF.